This passage covers 7 T cell receptor beta chains from one sample sequenced in a study of CD8 T cells in Susac syndrome (dated by TCRdb to between 2019 and 2020). The method was the immunoSEQ multiplex PCR assay. RNA was extracted using the RNeasy kit, and roughly 0.5 to 1 microgram was reverse transcribed with random hexamers. TCRdb ran its own pipeline on the public reads, namely fastp trimming at Q25 and MiXCR clone calling, and kept in-frame beta chains. Rows are unified per CDR3 protein, each entry keeping the most common DNA and genes. The table for this sample lists some 250,000 distinct CDR3 sequences; roughly 95% of them were counted only once. Of the sample, 0.08% to 0.11% is held by the ten largest clones. The sequenced material came from CD4+ T cells from PBMCs. The receptors here all came from a human donor with Susac syndrome.

The chain combines TRBV20-1 with TRBJ2-2; 11 bases fit TRBD1. CDR3 length: 14 residues. In germline, CDR1 is DFQATT, CDR2 SNEGSKA (reference sequence). V was pared by 6 bases and J by 5 bases, with 5 bases of the junction left unmatched. DNA of the CDR3: TGCAGTGCCACCCGGGACAGGGGGACCGGGGAGCTGTTTTTT. It codes for CSATRDRGTGELFF.

The CDR3 sequence is CSASARNYGYTF. The CDR3 nucleotides are TGCAGTGCTAGCGCCAGAAACTATGGCTACACCTTC. The chain links TRBV20-1 to TRBJ1-2; no reliable D call. V lost 3 bases, J lost 2 bases, and 7 bases lay in between. Germline assignment: CDR1 DFQATT and CDR2 SNEGSKA (reference sequence). This CDR3 contains 12 residues.

The CDR3 loop reads CSATFSYEQYF. CDR3 bases: TGCAGTGCCACCTTCTCCTACGAGCAGTACTTC. The chain links TRBV20-1 to TRBJ2-7, with no clear D. The CDR3 extends over 11 amino acids. V lost 6 bases to trimming and J lost 0 bases, with 6 bases between them. Germline V CDR1 and CDR2: DFQATT, SNEGSKA (reference sequence).

This clonotype appeared once. The chain is built from TRBV15 and TRBJ2-7; 9 bases fit TRBD2. Germline lookup yields CDR1 LNHNV and CDR2 YYDKDF (reference sequence). This CDR3 spans 17 amino acids. The J segment lost 2 bases and the V segment lost 0 bases, leaving 8 bases of the junction unmatched. CDR3 DNA: TGTGCCACCAGCAGAGATACCCCCGGCGGGAGGGCCTACGAGCAGTACTTC. The encoded protein is CATSRDTPGGRAYEQYF.

The rearrangement links TRBV20-1 to TRBJ1-1, with D possibly matching TRBD1 (5 bases). Trimming pared 1 base from V and 4 bases from J, leaving 7 bases between. The CDR3 contains 12 residues. Germline CDR1 reads DFQATT; CDR2 reads SNEGSKA (reference sequence). In DNA form, the CDR3 reads TGCAGTGCTAGAGCAGGGAGCACTGAAGCTTTCTTT. It translates to CSARAGSTEAFF.

The chain uses TRBV13 and TRBJ1-5; D is unresolved. Germline V CDR1 and CDR2: PRHDT, FYEKMQ (reference sequence). V lost 5 bases to trimming and J lost 7 bases, with 12 bases between them. The CDR3 is 13 amino acids. The CDR3 sequence is CASSHRNSQPQHF. CDR3 in DNA: TGTGCCAGCAGCCACCGTAATTCGCAGCCCCAGCATTTT.

The rearrangement links TRBV5-6 to TRBJ2-5, with a possible D match to TRBD2 (6 bases). Germline V gene data show CDR1 as SGHDT and CDR2 as YYEEEE. CDR3 length: 14 amino acids. The V and J ends lost 0 bases and 5 bases respectively, with 11 bases between them. The CDR3 DNA sequence: TGTGCCAGCAGCTTGGCCGGGAGTACTGAGACCCAGTACTTC. As protein: CASSLAGSTETQYF.